This record looks at one TCR beta chain sequence and its context. No antigen is known for it. This record belongs to a study of shared clonotypes between healthy human individuals. Background on the study: The composition of the donors was two women and a few men aged 18 to 49.

CDR1 SGHKS and CDR2 YYEKEE come from the germline V gene (reference sequence). V lost 0 bases, J lost 0 bases, and 18 bases lay in between. The CDR3 covers 18 residues. Assay execution proceeded at the deep level. Across several immunoSEQ plates, the genomic DNA of each subset was split evenly. Here immunoSEQ multiplex PCR was the method, and the copy in TCRdb shows in-frame clones only, minus some. Of approximately 500,000 clones listed, 75% to 80% are singletons. The study, taken as a whole, reports: Among donors, the sharing of clonotypes was expected to be influenced by sequencing depth.

The chain carries TRBV5-5 and TRBJ1-1, with no clear D. Sequencing was performed on PBMCs. This TCR was sampled from a woman aged 35 to 49 in good health. Some clones in this sample may be carry-over from other donors' samples. The CDR3 nucleotides read TGTGCCAGCAGCTTGGCCCCTATAATCCCGGGGATGAACACTGAAGCTTTCTTT. Amino acid sequence: CASSLAPIIPGMNTEAFF.